Listed below are T cell receptor beta chains from one sample, sequenced in a study of T cells in Graves' hyperthyroidism and ophthalmopathy. TCRdb re-analysed the multiplex PCR reads in MiXCR, keeping a single row per CDR3 protein. This sample carries 300,000 to 450,000 distinct CDR3 sequences, about 15% of them seen once, and the ten largest clones take about 31%. The sequencing sample was made of blood. Every receptor here comes from a woman in her twenties or thirties with Graves' hyperthyroidism. CDR3s leave out the opening cysteine and the closing phenylalanine or tryptophan. The D gene is left open where the match is weak.

J gene: TRBJ1-1; D gene: TRBD1; V gene: TRBV30; CDR3 protein: AWRGQVMNTEAF
J gene: TRBJ2-1; D gene: TRBD1; V gene: TRBV5-1; CDR3 protein: ASSRDDRGQDEQF
J gene: TRBJ2-1; D gene: NA; V gene: TRBV29-1; CDR3 protein: SGGQKSSYNKQF
J gene: TRBJ1-5; D gene: TRBD1; V gene: TRBV20-1; CDR3 protein: SRQGVDQPQH
J gene: TRBJ1-3; D gene: NA; V gene: TRBV30; CDR3 protein: AWRPLGGNTIY
J gene: TRBJ2-6; D gene: NA; V gene: TRBV20-1; CDR3 protein: SATGPGANVLT
J gene: TRBJ2-2; D gene: TRBD2; V gene: TRBV5-1; CDR3 protein: ASSLDSMGLAGQYTGELF
J gene: TRBJ2-1; D gene: TRBD1; V gene: TRBV9; CDR3 protein: ASTPADRATNEQF
J gene: TRBJ2-1; D gene: NA; V gene: TRBV5-1; CDR3 protein: ASSFGDGRLNNEQF
J gene: TRBJ2-3; D gene: TRBD1; V gene: TRBV5-6; CDR3 protein: ASSGRTGSTDTQY
J gene: TRBJ2-7; D gene: NA; V gene: TRBV27; CDR3 protein: ASSLTLGAPSYEQY
J gene: TRBJ1-4; D gene: TRBD1; V gene: TRBV7-2; CDR3 protein: ASSRQGARPSEKLF
J gene: TRBJ1-1; D gene: NA; V gene: TRBV5-4; CDR3 protein: ASSSGRYTEAF
J gene: TRBJ1-3; D gene: NA; V gene: TRBV7-8; CDR3 protein: ASSLGLMSSGNTIY
J gene: TRBJ1-4; D gene: TRBD1; V gene: TRBV7-6; CDR3 protein: ASSLGPGQGSEKLF
J gene: TRBJ2-3; D gene: NA; V gene: TRBV3-1; CDR3 protein: ASSQDFAGRADTQY
J gene: TRBJ2-5; D gene: NA; V gene: TRBV20-1; CDR3 protein: SASPRGKTQY
J gene: TRBJ1-1; D gene: NA; V gene: TRBV5-1; CDR3 protein: ASSFTANTEAF
J gene: TRBJ2-3; D gene: NA; V gene: TRBV28; CDR3 protein: ASSSPRPSVTLTDTQY
J gene: TRBJ2-3; D gene: TRBD2; V gene: TRBV5-1; CDR3 protein: ASSSKNGLAGGTDTQY
J gene: TRBJ2-3; D gene: NA; V gene: TRBV6-1; CDR3 protein: ASSDTLRGDYTDTQY
J gene: TRBJ2-3; D gene: TRBD2; V gene: TRBV6-2/TRBV6-3; CDR3 protein: ASSTGTSGSTDTQY
J gene: TRBJ2-2; D gene: NA; V gene: TRBV18; CDR3 protein: ASSPYSPDRELF
J gene: TRBJ2-7; D gene: TRBD1; V gene: TRBV20-1; CDR3 protein: SAIGQGASYEQY
J gene: TRBJ1-2; D gene: NA; V gene: TRBV5-1; CDR3 protein: ASSLATVNYGYT
J gene: TRBJ2-1; D gene: TRBD1; V gene: TRBV6-4; CDR3 protein: ASSPTGVLSNEQF
J gene: TRBJ2-1; D gene: TRBD2; V gene: TRBV11-2; CDR3 protein: ASSPQTSGHYNEQF
J gene: TRBJ2-3; D gene: TRBD2; V gene: TRBV7-2; CDR3 protein: ASSSLAGDGTDTQY
J gene: TRBJ2-1; D gene: NA; V gene: TRBV3-1; CDR3 protein: ASSQVDRVRNEQF
J gene: TRBJ2-1; D gene: TRBD2; V gene: TRBV20-1; CDR3 protein: SALGGTSINEQF
J gene: TRBJ2-7; D gene: TRBD1; V gene: TRBV28; CDR3 protein: ASRSQGVTYEQY
J gene: TRBJ2-1; D gene: NA; V gene: TRBV12-5; CDR3 protein: ASGLGGVNEQF
J gene: TRBJ2-1; D gene: NA; V gene: TRBV20-1; CDR3 protein: SARSQAELSYNEQF
J gene: TRBJ1-2; D gene: NA; V gene: TRBV5-1; CDR3 protein: ASSLGELDGYT
J gene: TRBJ2-5; D gene: NA; V gene: TRBV29-1; CDR3 protein: SVGSSGARETQY
J gene: TRBJ2-7; D gene: NA; V gene: TRBV6-2/TRBV6-3; CDR3 protein: ASSYSPRTGTSRMLGSSYEQY
J gene: TRBJ2-7; D gene: NA; V gene: TRBV29-1; CDR3 protein: SVSRGSTYEQY
J gene: TRBJ2-4; D gene: NA; V gene: TRBV20-1; CDR3 protein: SARRAGGMTKNIQY
J gene: TRBJ1-1; D gene: NA; V gene: TRBV20-1; CDR3 protein: SGVQGRGTEAF
J gene: TRBJ2-4; D gene: NA; V gene: TRBV7-8; CDR3 protein: ASSAALGNIQY
J gene: TRBJ2-3; D gene: NA; V gene: TRBV5-1; CDR3 protein: ASSQANLGDTQY
J gene: TRBJ2-1; D gene: TRBD1; V gene: TRBV11-1; CDR3 protein: ASSSRDRGNEQF
J gene: TRBJ2-3; D gene: NA; V gene: TRBV28; CDR3 protein: ASTFFNPTDTQY
J gene: TRBJ2-5; D gene: TRBD1; V gene: TRBV4-2; CDR3 protein: ASSREPTGLQETQY
J gene: TRBJ2-7; D gene: NA; V gene: TRBV9; CDR3 protein: ASSVGGGRAYEQY
J gene: TRBJ2-2; D gene: NA; V gene: TRBV20-1; CDR3 protein: SARSSGVGNTGELF
J gene: TRBJ2-1; D gene: NA; V gene: TRBV12-3/TRBV12-4; CDR3 protein: ASSSENALRNEQF
J gene: TRBJ2-1; D gene: TRBD2; V gene: TRBV5-1; CDR3 protein: ASSFGGRTSYNEQF
J gene: TRBJ2-1; D gene: NA; V gene: TRBV4-1; CDR3 protein: ASSQGLAATIYNEQF
J gene: TRBJ2-3; D gene: TRBD2; V gene: TRBV28; CDR3 protein: ASSFRGLASDTQY
J gene: TRBJ2-1; D gene: NA; V gene: TRBV7-9; CDR3 protein: AHFGVLSSYNEQF
J gene: TRBJ2-5; D gene: TRBD1; V gene: TRBV6-1; CDR3 protein: ASSEWTGLETQY
J gene: TRBJ1-4; D gene: TRBD1; V gene: TRBV11-2; CDR3 protein: ASSLGVSGGVEKLF
J gene: TRBJ2-1; D gene: TRBD1; V gene: TRBV29-1; CDR3 protein: STEGQFKNEQF